Listed here is a single T cell receptor beta chain. Its antigen is unidentified. A multiplex PCR was run with 60 Vbeta primers and 13 Jbeta primers. As handled by the study authors: Later analysis identified tens of millions of unique TCR beta chains, some 10 million shared. Sequencing used immunoSEQ multiplex PCR; TCRdb keeps in-frame clones, though not all of them. Clonal size and the V and J genes are those of that table, whereas D and trimming came from the DNA. The sample holds under 200,000 clones; around nine tenths are singletons and the top ten take around 0.31%. The CDR3 contains 14 residues. The germline CDR1 and CDR2 sequences are MNHNS and SASEGT. V lost 5 bases and J lost 4, with 14 bases in between. The data belong to a study of cytomegalovirus exposure and HLA in healthy donors. Study results and limitations: In a later analysis, a missense DCLRE1C variant was linked to TCR beta V- and J-gene trimming.

The TCR was taken from a woman aged 30 to 39 in good health and CMV-seronegative. The sample consisted of PBMCs. The rearrangement uses TRBV6-1 and TRBJ1-2; D possibly corresponds to TRBD1 (6 bases). CDR3 protein: CASSPPGQVYGYTF. DNA of the CDR3: TGTGCCAGCAGTCCACCGGGACAAGTCTATGGCTACACCTTC.